The 27 T cell receptor beta chains below come from one sample, sequenced in a study of blood T cells in healthy people across ages. The authors ran a second PCR of about 7 to 11 cycles using a sample-barcoded 5' primer and a J-beta primer mix. TCRdb reanalysed the 5' RACE reads using MiXCR and keeps one entry per CDR3 protein. This sample has some 900,000 distinct CDR3 sequences, with around 48% found just once. Specimen: blood. These TCRs come from a man between 25 and 39 years old in good health.

This chain uses TRBV1 with TRBJ2-5; TRBD2, as called in the table, went unchecked against the DNA. Near its end, the DNA agrees better with TRBJ2-7, so the J call may be wrong. TRBV1 is annotated as a pseudogene. CDR3 length equals 14 residues. The CDR3 is CTSSQMASGSEQYF. As DNA, the CDR3 is TGCACCAGCAGCCAGATGGCTAGCGGGAGCGAGCAGTACTTC.

The chain has TRBV7-2 and TRBJ2-7, with D perhaps TRBD2 (5 bases). The length of the CDR3 is 14 residues. Trimming took 3 bases from V and 4 from J, leaving 13 bases between them. Per the germline V gene, CDR1 is SGHTA and CDR2 is FQGNSA. CDR3 residues: CASSFPGSPYEQYF. CDR3 bases: TGTGCCAGCAGCTTCCCGGGGAGTCCATACGAGCAGTACTTC.

This clonotype was picked up a small number of times. J is TRBJ2-5 and V is TRBV4-2; 7 nucleotides match TRBD1. The V gene's germline CDR1 is LGHNA and CDR2 YNFKEQ. This CDR3 region has 15 residues. Trimming took 3 bases from V and 2 from J; bases not matched to a gene: 6. The CDR3 DNA sequence: TGTGCCAGCAGCCAGGCCCGGACAGGTCAAGAGACCCAGTACTTC. This codes for CASSQARTGQETQYF.

J is TRBJ2-7 and V is TRBV4-1, with D possibly TRBD1 on 7 matching bases. Germline lookup yields CDR1 MGHRA and CDR2 YSYEKL. V was shortened by 4 bases and J by 3 bases, with 16 bases between the two germline ends. This CDR3 spans 15 amino acids. CDR3 amino acids: CASSPSGGTDYEQYF. In DNA, the CDR3 is TGCGCCAGCAGCCCCTCCGGAGGGACAGACTACGAGCAGTACTTC.

This chain uses TRBV6-2 or TRBV6-3 with TRBJ2-1; D remains unclear. Germline-derived CDR1 and CDR2 are MNHEY and SVGEGT. CDR3 length equals 15 residues. The ends were cut back, 0 bases at V and 10 bases at J, with 16 bases in the middle. CDR3 region: CASSYSPSRLSEQFF. The CDR3 DNA is TGTGCCAGCAGTTACTCTCCCAGCAGGCTCAGCGAGCAGTTCTTC.

The CDR3 protein is CASSLAQPQHF. Written as DNA, the CDR3 is TGTGCCAGCAGCTTAGCTCAGCCCCAGCATTTT. The gene calls are TRBV11-3 and TRBJ1-5; D remains ambiguous. This CDR3 has 11 residues. CDR1 and CDR2 from the germline V gene are SGHNT and YENEEA. Trimming removed 1 base at V and 6 bases at J, with 1 base between. The variable domain in full, with the rest retrieved from reference TRBV11-3 and TRBJ1-5, is EAGVVQSPRYKIIEKKQPVAFWCNPISGHNTLYWYLQNLGQGPELLIRYENEEAVDDSQLPKDRFSAERLKGVDSTLKIQPAELGDSAVYLCASSLAQPQHFGDGTRLSIL.

The chain uses TRBV27 and TRBJ2-1; tentatively, D is TRBD2 (5 bases). Germline V CDR1 and CDR2: MNHEY, SMNVEV (reference sequence). The CDR3 is made up of 16 amino acids. V was cut by 7 bases and J by 6 bases, with 22 bases left in between. The CDR3 loop is CASTLRPMAGGNEQFF. As DNA, the CDR3 is TGTGCCAGCACCCTACGCCCGATGGCAGGAGGCAATGAGCAGTTCTTC.

In its sample, this clonotype was seen a few times. The chain joins TRBV10-2 to TRBJ2-3, with TRBD2 matching over 7 bases. The J segment lost 6 bases and the V segment lost 7 bases, leaving 19 bases of the junction unmatched. Germline CDR1 is WSHSY and CDR2 is SAAADI. This CDR3 contains 17 residues. CDR3 in amino acids: CASTEGLAVFFMDTQYF. The DNA of the CDR3 is TGCGCCAGCACCGAAGGTCTAGCGGTTTTTTTTATGGATACGCAGTATTTT.

CDR3 coding DNA: TGCGCCAGCAGCCAAGACAGGGGGCCCAACGTGGAAAAACTGTTTTTT. Its translation: CASSQDRGPNVEKLFF. The chain carries TRBV4-3 and TRBJ1-4, with 8 bases lining up with TRBD1. V gave up 0 bases and J gave up 8 bases; unmatched junction bases: 8. The germline V gene encodes CDR1 LGHNA and CDR2 YSLEER. There are 16 residues in the CDR3.

V gene TRBV7-9 combines with J gene TRBJ1-4; D is perhaps TRBD1 (5 bases). The V end was cut by 3 bases, the J end by 4 bases, with 9 bases between. This CDR3 comprises 14 residues. CDR1 SEHNR and CDR2 FQNEAQ come from the germline V gene (reference sequence). The CDR3 bases are TGTGCCAGCAGCTTTGACAGCCTTAATGAAAAACTGTTTTTT. It translates to CASSFDSLNEKLFF.

V is TRBV4-1 and J is TRBJ2-7, with D unclear. This CDR3 has 14 residues. Germline CDR1 MGHRA, CDR2 YSYEKL. Trimming left V 5 bases short and J 2 bases short, with 13 bases between. In nucleotides, the CDR3 is TGCGCCAGCAGCAGTGGCTCCGAGACCTACGAGCAGTACTTC. This encodes CASSSGSETYEQYF.

The gene calls are TRBV12-3 or TRBV12-4 and TRBJ2-1; D is ambiguous. The CDR3 sequence is 16 residues long. V lost 6 bases to trimming and J lost 1 base, with 16 bases between them. Here the CDR3 DNA reads TGTGCCAGCAGACCACTGGACCTTGATTCCTACAATGAGCAGTTCTTC. Encoded protein: CASRPLDLDSYNEQFF.

This clonotype appeared many times. The rearrangement joins TRBV7-2 to TRBJ2-3; possible D gene TRBD2, 6 bases. V was clipped by 5 bases and J by 2 bases, with 11 bases between them. The CDR3 is 14 residues long. Germline lookup yields CDR1 SGHTA and CDR2 FQGNSA. CDR3 sequence reads: CASSPGLITDTQYF. The CDR3 DNA sequence: TGTGCCAGCAGCCCGGGACTGATCACAGATACGCAGTATTTT.

V usage is TRBV3-1 and J usage is TRBJ2-7; D uncertain. The CDR3 totals 13 residues. Between the trimmed V and J ends, which lost 4 bases and 3 bases, there was a span of 10 bases. CDR1 and CDR2 (germline): LGHDT, YNNKEL (reference sequence). In DNA, the CDR3 is TGTGCCAGCAGCCCCGCTACGGTCTACGAGCAGTACTTC. Translation gives CASSPATVYEQYF.

This clonotype has ten or more counts. The chain links TRBV7-9 to TRBJ2-5; D gene ambiguous. Trimming stripped 1 base from V and 6 bases from J, with 6 bases between. Per germline, CDR1 SEHNR and CDR2 FQNEAQ (reference sequence). The CDR3 spans 12 residues. CDR3 DNA sequence: TGTGCCAGCAGCTTAGGCCTAAAGACCCAGTACTTC. Protein sequence: CASSLGLKTQYF.

The chain recombines TRBV9 with TRBJ2-7, with D possibly TRBD1 on 6 matching bases. The CDR3 length is 14 residues. CDR1 is SGDLS, CDR2 YYNGEE, per germline. V was trimmed by 0 bases and J by 4 bases, leaving 11 bases between them. The CDR3: CASSVAGQGYEQYF. In DNA form, the CDR3 reads TGTGCCAGCAGCGTAGCGGGACAAGGTTACGAGCAGTACTTC. The full variable domain, with the rest looked up from reference TRBV9 and TRBJ2-7, is DSGVTQTPKHLITATGQRVTLRCSPRSGDLSVYWYQQSLDQGLQFLIQYYNGEERAKGNILERFSAQQFPDLHSELNLSSLELGDSALYFCASSVAGQGYEQYFGPGTRLTVT.

This sequence joins TRBV12-3 or TRBV12-4 and TRBJ1-6, with unresolved D. Trimming cost V 6 bases and J 10 bases, with 13 bases left between them. The CDR3 is 13 residues long. CDR3 sequence reads: CASSPQPLSPLHF. DNA of the CDR3: TGTGCCAGCAGCCCCCAACCTTTATCACCCCTCCACTTT.

A single count supports this clonotype. V usage is TRBV27 and J usage is TRBJ2-1; 12 nucleotides line up with TRBD2. Per the germline V gene, CDR1 is MNHEY and CDR2 is SMNVEV (reference sequence). V was clipped by 3 bases and J by 9 bases; unmatched bases: 9. The CDR3 consists of 16 residues. The CDR3 loop reads CASSFPRTSGVVEQFF. The CDR3 nucleotides are TGTGCCAGCAGTTTTCCTAGGACTAGCGGGGTGGTTGAGCAGTTCTTC.

The chain carries TRBV12-3 or TRBV12-4 and TRBJ2-7, with no clear D. V was cut by 6 bases and J by 7 bases, with 13 bases left in between. This CDR3 spans 12 amino acids. In nucleotides, the CDR3 is TGTGCCAGCAGGCGGTCCTATGAGGAGCAGTACTTC. Amino acid sequence: CASRRSYEEQYF.

V usage is TRBV29-1 and J usage is TRBJ2-3; 7 bases align to TRBD2. The CDR3 covers 14 residues. The germline V gene has CDR1 SQVTM and CDR2 ANQGSEA. V lost 5 bases and J lost 3; bases outside the gene matches: 8. The CDR3 coding sequence is TGCAGCGTTTCGTCCCGAGCGGGGACAGATACGCAGTATTTT. As protein: CSVSSRAGTDTQYF.

The CDR3 region has the DNA TGTGCCAGCAGTTATAACGCGGAAGGTGAGCAGTTCTTC. Amino acids: CASSYNAEGEQFF. This chain uses TRBV6-5 with TRBJ2-1; no definite D call. Germline CDR1 MNHEY, CDR2 SVGAGI. This CDR3 has 13 residues. V lost 3 bases to trimming and J lost 9 bases, with 12 bases between them.

The chain is built from TRBV20-1 and TRBJ2-1; TRBD1 agrees at 7 bases. This CDR3 spans 14 amino acids. The V gene end was trimmed by 1 base and the J gene end by 6 bases; junction bases not matched to a gene: 6. CDR1 and CDR2 (germline): DFQATT, SNEGSKA (reference sequence). The CDR3 loop is CSARVEGAGNEQFF. CDR3 sequence (DNA): TGCAGTGCTAGAGTAGAGGGGGCGGGCAATGAGCAGTTCTTC.

The CDR3 sequence is CATSGKTGANVLTF. As DNA, the CDR3 is TGTGCCACCAGTGGCAAGACTGGGGCCAACGTCCTGACTTTC. V usage is TRBV24-1 and J usage is TRBJ2-6; D remains ambiguous. This CDR3 has 14 amino acids. The V and J ends lost 5 bases and 2 bases respectively, with 6 bases between them. Looked up from germline, CDR1 is KGHDR and CDR2 is SFDVKD.

This clonotype came up many times. J is TRBJ2-7 and V is TRBV10-3; perhaps TRBD1 as D (5 bases). This CDR3 is 13 amino acids long. V was cut by 10 bases and J by 5 bases, with 18 bases left in between. CDR1 is ENHRY, CDR2 SYGVKD, per germline. CDR3 coding DNA: TGTGCCACGACAACGCCAGGGCGCCACGAGCAGTACTTC. Translating it yields CATTTPGRHEQYF.

This clonotype has ten or more counts. A clone one base away is much larger, so this may be a read error. The chain joins TRBV6-5 to TRBJ2-7; 9 nucleotides match TRBD1. CDR1 is MNHEY, CDR2 SVGAGI, per germline. Losses at the gene ends were 5 bases for V and 5 bases for J; bases not matched to a gene: 7. The CDR3 consists of 14 residues. CDR3 sequence reads: CASSAGQGGNEQYF. In nucleotides, the CDR3 is TGTGCCAGCAGTGCGGGACAGGGAGGAAACGAGCAGTACTTC.

The V call is TRBV6-2 or TRBV6-3, the J call TRBJ2-3; 13 bases line up with TRBD2. Trimming cost V 5 bases and J 6 bases; bases outside gene matches: 5. The CDR3 has 15 residues. The germline V gene encodes CDR1 MNHEY and CDR2 SVGEGT. For the CDR3, the DNA is TGTGCCAGCAGTACTGGGACTAGCGGGGCTGATACGCAGTATTTT. Amino acids: CASSTGTSGADTQYF.

This clonotype was observed once. A much larger clone lies one base from this, so it may be a read error. This CDR3 is CASSPWTSGYEQYF. The CDR3 bases are TGTGCCAGCAGCCCCTGGACTAGCGGCTACGAGCAGTACTTC. This chain uses TRBV4-2 with TRBJ2-7; 10 nucleotides agree with TRBD2. Germline CDR1 reads LGHNA; CDR2 reads YNFKEQ. V gave up 4 bases and J gave up 3 bases; unmatched junction bases: 3. CDR3 length: 14 residues.